The 24 T cell receptor beta chains listed next were all sequenced from one sample in a study of sequential checkpoint blockade in melanoma. Treatment meaning: randomized to nivolumab then ipilimumab (arm A) or the reverse (arm B). Clones were sequenced by immunoSEQ multiplex PCR, and TCRdb holds only the in-frame ones, with some missing. The table shows 10,000 to 15,000 clones, with less than 75% occurring only once. Material: CD8+ T cells sorted from blood (inferred from file names), obtained from a patient given nivolumab and ipilimumab in sequence. The receptors originated from a human donor with melanoma.

The chain has TRBV30 and TRBJ1-2; D gene ambiguous. Germline lookup yields CDR1 GTSNPN and CDR2 SVGIG (reference sequence). The V end lost 3 bases, the J end lost 6 bases, and 14 bases lay between the germline ends. The CDR3 has 13 residues. The CDR3 nucleotides read TGTGCCTGGAGATGGGAGGGTAGCGATGGCTACACCTTC. This gives the protein CAWRWEGSDGYTF.

The chain joins TRBV6-5 to TRBJ2-1; D gene uncertain. V was cut by 6 bases and J by 0 bases, with 12 bases left in between. Germline CDR1 MNHEY, CDR2 SVGAGI. CDR3 length: 15 residues. In DNA, the CDR3 is TGTGCCAGCAGGTTAGCCCAAAGCTCCTACAATGAGCAGTTCTTC. Its protein is CASRLAQSSYNEQFF.

The chain recombines TRBV7-8 with TRBJ1-1, with TRBD1 identical over 10 bases. Trimming took 7 bases from V and 1 from J; bases not matched to a gene: 6. The CDR3 has 15 residues. Germline lookup yields CDR1 SGHVS and CDR2 FQNEAQ. DNA for the CDR3: TGTGCCAGCACCCTGACAGGGGGCACGAACACTGAAGCTTTCTTT. It translates to CASTLTGGTNTEAFF.

The genes are TRBV29-1 and TRBJ2-7; 10 positions match TRBD1. Germline loops: CDR1 SQVTM, CDR2 ANQGSEA. V lost 1 base to trimming and J lost 6 bases; unmatched junction nucleotides: 3. The CDR3 is made up of 13 amino acids. CDR3 amino acids: CSVEGQGAVEQYF. CDR3 in DNA: TGCAGCGTTGAAGGACAGGGGGCGGTCGAGCAGTACTTC.

This chain uses TRBV7-3 with TRBJ2-3; D unresolved. Deletions cut 4 bases from V and 2 bases from J, with 10 bases between. Germline V gene data show CDR1 as SGHTA and CDR2 as FQGTGA. The CDR3 has 14 residues. CDR3 sequence: CASSYDSDTDTQYF. CDR3 bases: TGTGCCAGCAGCTACGACTCAGACACAGATACGCAGTATTTT.

This clone was recorded a few times. V gene TRBV7-9 combines with J gene TRBJ2-7; a weak D match, TRBD2 (7 bases). The germline V and J ends were trimmed by 5 bases and 0 bases, with 20 bases remaining between them. The CDR3 length is 17 residues. From germline, CDR1 is SEHNR and CDR2 FQNEAQ (reference sequence). CDR3 protein: CASSPSSGGGFSYEQYF. The CDR3 nucleotides are TGTGCCAGCAGCCCCTCCTCGGGCGGGGGCTTCTCCTACGAGCAGTACTTC. The whole variable domain, filled in from reference TRBV7-9 and TRBJ2-7, reads DTGVSQNPRHKITKRGQNVTFRCDPISEHNRLYWYRQTLGQGPEFLTYFQNEAQLEKSRLLSDRFSAERPKGSFSTLEIQRTEQGDSAMYLCASSPSSGGGFSYEQYFGPGTRLTVT.

The genes are TRBV4-1 and TRBJ1-1; no definite D call. Germline V gene lookup returns CDR1 MGHRA and CDR2 YSYEKL. V was shortened by 4 bases and J by 1 base, with 7 bases between the two germline ends. The CDR3 runs to 13 residues. CDR3 sequence: CASSRAGNTEAFF. The DNA for the CDR3 is TGCGCCAGCAGCCGGGCAGGGAACACTGAAGCTTTCTTT.

The chain links TRBV5-6 to TRBJ1-4; TRBD1 matches 7 bases. This CDR3 spans 17 amino acids. CDR1 is SGHDT and CDR2 is YYEEEE in the germline V gene. The V segment lost 0 bases and the J segment 6 bases; nucleotides outside the gene matches: 11. The CDR3 reads CASSLGYEGGGYEKLFF. The CDR3, as DNA: TGTGCCAGCAGCTTGGGCTACGAAGGAGGGGGCTATGAAAAACTGTTTTTT.

The chain is built from TRBV27 and TRBJ2-3; 8 nucleotides match TRBD1. Germline loops: CDR1 MNHEY, CDR2 SMNVEV (reference sequence). The CDR3 is made up of 16 amino acids. The V and J ends lost 6 bases and 4 bases, in that order; junction bases with no gene match: 12. CDR3 in DNA: TGTGCCAGCAGCCGCATCCGGACAGGGTGGGCAGATACGCAGTATTTT. Translation: CASSRIRTGWADTQYF.

The V call is TRBV6-1, the J call TRBJ2-1, with 9 bases aligning to TRBD2. V shed 5 bases, J shed 4 bases, and the junction held 6 bases outside the gene matches. The CDR3 runs to 15 residues. Looked up from germline, CDR1 is MNHNS and CDR2 is SASEGT. The CDR3 nucleotides read TGTGCCAGCAGTATAGCGGGGGCCCTGTACAATGAGCAGTTCTTC. Encoded protein: CASSIAGALYNEQFF.

This clone counts as medium-sized. The rearrangement joins TRBV19 to TRBJ2-7; possibly TRBD2 for D (6 bases). Trimming cost V 0 bases and J 6 bases, with 9 bases left between them. Per germline, CDR1 LNHDA and CDR2 SQIVND (reference sequence). This CDR3 has 13 residues. The CDR3 bases are TGTGCCAGTAGTATAGATGGGGGGACCGAGCAGTACTTC. It specifies CASSIDGGTEQYF.

V is TRBV5-6 and J is TRBJ2-7; the D is unclear. The length of the CDR3 is 13 residues. The ends were cut back, 4 bases at V and 0 bases at J, with 8 bases in the middle. CDR1 and CDR2 from the germline V gene are SGHDT and YYEEEE. Here the CDR3 reads CASSPYLSYEQYF. DNA for the CDR3: TGTGCCAGCAGCCCCTATCTCTCCTACGAGCAGTACTTC.

Sample share makes this clone medium-sized. At one boundary the junction diverges from the germline segment, which might be a read error. The chain combines TRBV5-1 with TRBJ2-7; TRBD1 agrees at 8 bases. CDR1 SGHRS and CDR2 YFSETQ come from the germline V gene. The CDR3 sequence is 13 residues long. The CDR3 loop reads CASSLLGQGYANF. In DNA form, the CDR3 reads TGCGCCAGCAGCTTACTCGGACAGGGCTATGCAAACTTC.

V gene TRBV5-1 combines with J gene TRBJ2-2, with 10 positions matching TRBD2. From germline, CDR1 is SGHRS and CDR2 YFSETQ. V shed 1 base, J shed 7 bases, and the junction held 10 bases outside the gene matches. The CDR3 length is 17 residues. CDR3 region: CASSLYGTSVGGGELFF. The DNA of the CDR3 is TGCGCCAGCAGCTTGTACGGGACTAGCGTCGGGGGCGGGGAGCTGTTTTTT.

This clone was recorded a few times. The chain links TRBV19 to TRBJ1-6; TRBD1 might be the D (6 bases). The germline gives CDR1 LNHDA, CDR2 SQIVND (reference sequence). CDR3 size: 14 residues. Trimming took 6 bases from V and 13 from J, leaving 19 bases between them. CDR3 bases: TGTGCCAGTAGAGAAGGACAGACCCTTTATCCCCTCCACTTT. This translates into CASREGQTLYPLHF.

This chain links TRBV5-1 with TRBJ2-1, with D hard to call. Germline V gene data show CDR1 as SGHRS and CDR2 as YFSETQ. The CDR3 sequence is 13 residues long. The V and J ends lost 3 bases and 4 bases respectively, with 8 bases between them. As DNA, the CDR3 is TGCGCCAGCAGCTCTTGGGCTTACAATGAGCAGTTCTTC. Protein: CASSSWAYNEQFF.

The CDR3 bases are TGTGCCAGCACGGGGAGTATGAACACTGAAGCTTTCTTT. Translated: CASTGSMNTEAFF. This rearrangement joins TRBV6-5 to TRBJ1-1, with unresolved D. This CDR3 is built from 13 residues. Germline V lookup: CDR1 MNHEY, CDR2 SVGAGI. V lost 7 bases, J lost 0 bases, and 9 bases lay in between.

The chain has TRBV4-1 and TRBJ2-1; TRBD2 might be the D (5 bases). This CDR3 region has 18 residues. Trimming stripped 0 bases from V and 3 bases from J, with 18 bases between. CDR1 is MGHRA and CDR2 is YSYEKL in the germline V gene. CDR3 in DNA: TGCGCCAGCAGCCAAGAGATCGAGTCGGAAGGACTCTACAATGAGCAGTTCTTC. Its translation is CASSQEIESEGLYNEQFF.

This chain uses TRBV4-2 with TRBJ2-1; D is uncertain. This CDR3 spans 15 amino acids. The V and J ends lost 1 base and 1 base respectively, with 8 bases between them. In germline, CDR1 is LGHNA, CDR2 YNFKEQ. CDR3 amino acids: CASSQGHGSYNEQFF. As DNA, the CDR3 is TGTGCCAGCAGCCAAGGGCACGGGTCCTACAATGAGCAGTTCTTC.

This clone has more than one count but fewer than ten. The chain recombines TRBV13 with TRBJ2-1, with 8 bases aligning to TRBD2. The CDR3 has 15 amino acids. Per the germline V gene, CDR1 is PRHDT and CDR2 is FYEKMQ (reference sequence). The V segment lost 3 bases and the J segment 10 bases; nucleotides outside the gene matches: 11. The CDR3 here is CASSLSGAGVLEQFF. CDR3 nucleotide sequence: TGTGCCAGCAGCTTGAGTGGAGCGGGAGTTTTGGAGCAGTTCTTC.

The chain uses TRBV28 and TRBJ1-5; D may be TRBD1 (5 bases). V was cut by 1 base and J by 1 base, with 8 bases left in between. The CDR3 covers 15 residues. CDR1 MDHEN and CDR2 SYDVKM come from the germline V gene. The CDR3 is CASSLYRTSNQPQHF. The CDR3 DNA is TGTGCCAGCAGTTTATACAGGACCAGCAATCAGCCCCAGCATTTT.

This clone was found a few times. This chain joins TRBV19 and TRBJ2-4; the D gene is possibly TRBD1 (6 bases). Trimming pared 5 bases from V and 12 bases from J, leaving 11 bases between. Germline CDR1 and CDR2: LNHDA and SQIVND (reference sequence). This CDR3 comprises 11 residues. The CDR3 reads CASSVQGNQYF. The CDR3 bases are TGTGCCAGTAGTGTACAGGGAAATCAGTACTTC.

The chain uses TRBV15 and TRBJ1-4; D is perhaps TRBD1 (6 bases). This CDR3 comprises 15 residues. V was shortened by 0 bases and J by 6 bases, with 11 bases between the two germline ends. Germline V lookup: CDR1 LNHNV, CDR2 YYDKDF (reference sequence). The CDR3 here is CATSREGRGHEKLFF. The CDR3 region has the DNA TGTGCCACCAGCAGAGAGGGCAGGGGCCATGAAAAACTGTTTTTT.

The genes are TRBV6-5 and TRBJ1-5, with TRBD1 matching over 7 bases. With 11 bases clipped from V and 14 bases from J, the junction kept 12 bases outside the gene matches. Germline V gene data show CDR1 as MNHEY and CDR2 as SVGAGI. This CDR3 spans 11 amino acids. CDR3 sequence reads: CAGLGTAKKHF. The CDR3 DNA reads TGTGCCGGGTTAGGGACAGCCAAGAAGCATTTT.